This T cell receptor (beta chain) was captured in a study of blood T cell repertoires in COVID-19. In its sample, this clone was seen once. The CDR3 is 14 amino acids. Trimming removed 6 bases from V and 0 bases from J, with 12 bases in between. Germline lookup yields CDR1 SGHAT and CDR2 FQNNGV. Method: immunoSEQ multiplex PCR; TCRdb's copy keeps in-frame clones and lacks some. This sample has under 150,000 clones, with approximately 83% found just once. This TCR derives from a man in his forties with active or convalescent COVID-19. Sequencing input: peripheral blood. The chain has TRBV11-2 and TRBJ2-7, with D unresolved. The CDR3 loop reads CASRSLRSSYEQYF. CDR3 DNA: TGTGCCAGCAGGTCCCTTAGGAGCTCCTACGAGCAGTACTTC.